Below, 31 T cell receptor beta chains from the same sample are listed, as sequenced in a study of T cells after posttransplantation cyclophosphamide. Assay: immunoSEQ multiplex PCR; the TCRdb copy retains only in-frame clones and omits some. The top ten hold more than 0.25% of the sample, which has about 16,000 clones, 90% to 95% seen once. Cells defined as naive were viable CD3+CD4+ or CD3+CD8+ and CCR7+CD45RA+CD45RO-CD95-CD27+CD28+. The sequenced sample consisted of naive CD4+ T cells sorted from blood. Receptor source: a woman aged 45-60 years in good health and a related stem cell transplant donor.

The rearrangement joins TRBV4-1 to TRBJ2-3, with D tentatively TRBD2 (7 bases). The CDR3 length is 19 residues. Trimming stripped 0 bases from V and 0 bases from J, with 19 bases between. Germline V gene data show CDR1 as MGHRA and CDR2 as YSYEKL. The CDR3: CASSQDPSGGAGSTDTQYF. The CDR3 DNA is TGCGCCAGCAGCCAAGATCCCTCTGGGGGGGCGGGAAGCACAGATACGCAGTATTTT.

The table lists this clone with a count of one. CDR3 sequence reads: CASSLELGLSYNEQFF. The DNA for the CDR3 is TGTGCCAGCAGCTTAGAGTTGGGACTGTCCTACAATGAGCAGTTCTTC. This sequence joins TRBV7-2 and TRBJ2-1; D is perhaps TRBD2 (6 bases). Germline loops: CDR1 SGHTA, CDR2 FQGNSA. The CDR3 covers 16 residues. V lost 1 base and J lost 1, with 11 bases in between.

The J gene is TRBJ2-1, the V gene TRBV15; no firm D call. V dropped 1 base and J dropped 1 base, with 11 bases sitting between them. Germline-derived CDR1 and CDR2 are LNHNV and YYDKDF (reference sequence). The CDR3 is made up of 16 amino acids. CDR3 nucleotides: TGTGCCACCAGCAGAGGGGCAGGTCATTCCTACAATGAGCAGTTCTTC. Translated: CATSRGAGHSYNEQFF.

The CDR3 here is CAWSADRGTYEQYF. DNA for the CDR3: TGTGCCTGGAGTGCCGACAGGGGGACCTACGAGCAGTACTTC. The J gene is TRBJ2-7, the V gene TRBV30, with 9 bases that match TRBD1. The V gene end was trimmed by 1 base and the J gene end by 2 bases; junction bases not matched to a gene: 3. The V gene's germline CDR1 is GTSNPN and CDR2 SVGIG (reference sequence). The CDR3 is 14 residues long.

J is TRBJ1-2 and V is TRBV5-1; 7 bases line up with TRBD1. Germline V gene lookup returns CDR1 SGHRS and CDR2 YFSETQ. The V gene end was trimmed by 3 bases and the J gene end by 7 bases; junction bases not matched to a gene: 9. This CDR3 comprises 14 residues. CDR3 sequence: CASSSAEGASGYTF. CDR3 bases: TGCGCCAGCAGCTCGGCCGAGGGGGCGAGTGGCTACACCTTC.

The chain carries TRBV9 and TRBJ1-5; 7 nucleotides match TRBD1. The V segment lost 2 bases and the J segment 0 bases; nucleotides outside the gene matches: 2. There are 15 residues in the CDR3. Germline V gene sequence: CDR1 SGDLS, CDR2 YYNGEE. The CDR3 DNA reads as TGTGCCAGCAGCGTGGGACAGTATAGCAATCAGCCCCAGCATTTT. Protein product: CASSVGQYSNQPQHF.

The chain combines TRBV29-1 with TRBJ1-1; tentative D call: TRBD1 (5 bases). The CDR3 extends over 15 amino acids. Germline CDR1 is SQVTM and CDR2 is ANQGSEA. Trimming removed 5 bases at V and 5 bases at J, with 21 bases between. The CDR3 DNA reads as TGCAGCGTTAACAGTCAGCGGGGGGTTGGAACTGAAGCTTTCTTT. Translating gives CSVNSQRGVGTEAFF.

As DNA, the CDR3 is TGCGCCAGCAGCCAAGCCCCCGGGGGGGGGCGGATTAGTACTGAAGCTTTCTTT. It codes for CASSQAPGGGRISTEAFF. The chain carries TRBV4-3 and TRBJ1-1, with D possibly TRBD1 on 6 matching bases. Trimming removed 1 base from V and 5 bases from J, with 23 bases in between. The CDR3 sequence is 18 residues long. Germline lookup yields CDR1 LGHNA and CDR2 YSLEER.

The chain recombines TRBV11-2 with TRBJ2-1; TRBD2 might be the D (5 bases). The CDR3 runs 14 residues. Germline assignment: CDR1 SGHAT and CDR2 FQNNGV. V dropped 4 bases and J dropped 0 bases, with 7 bases sitting between them. The CDR3 nucleotides read TGTGCCAGCAGCTCGGGGAGCTCCTACAATGAGCAGTTCTTC. It yields the protein CASSSGSSYNEQFF.

V gene TRBV9 combines with J gene TRBJ2-7; 8 bases map to TRBD1. V was pared by 4 bases and J by 2 bases, with 8 bases of the junction left unmatched. The CDR3 consists of 15 residues. CDR1 and CDR2 from the germline V gene are SGDLS and YYNGEE. The CDR3 protein is CASSFTGQAPYEQYF. In DNA, the CDR3 is TGTGCCAGCAGCTTCACGGGACAGGCCCCCTACGAGCAGTACTTC.

This chain links TRBV6-5 with TRBJ1-2, with D perhaps matching TRBD1 (6 bases). CDR3 length: 13 residues. Germline values: CDR1 MNHEY, CDR2 SVGAGI. V was clipped by 6 bases and J by 6 bases, with 14 bases between them. This CDR3 is CASREQGNHGYTF. CDR3 in DNA: TGTGCCAGCAGGGAGCAGGGGAATCATGGCTACACCTTC.

The chain is built from TRBV15 and TRBJ1-6, with D tentatively TRBD1 (5 bases). The CDR3 has 17 residues. The germline gives CDR1 LNHNV, CDR2 YYDKDF (reference sequence). V lost 5 bases and J 0 bases, leaving 14 bases between the germline ends. Here the CDR3 DNA reads TGTGCCACCAGCTCCGGGGGGGGGAGCTCCTATAATTCACCCCTCCACTTT. The encoded protein is CATSSGGGSSYNSPLHF.

The rearrangement uses TRBV4-3 and TRBJ1-2, with TRBD1 matching 7 bases. The CDR3 has 16 amino acids. Per germline, CDR1 LGHNA and CDR2 YSLEER. The ends lost 4 bases at V and 2 bases at J; junction bases unmatched: 10. The DNA for the CDR3 is TGCGCCAGCAGCCGAACAGGGGAGACGTCAAACTATGGCTACACCTTC. It is translated as CASSRTGETSNYGYTF.

This sequence joins TRBV19 and TRBJ2-1; TRBD1 aligns across 8 bases. V lost 4 bases and J lost 1; bases outside the gene matches: 6. This CDR3 contains 16 residues. Germline CDR1 LNHDA, CDR2 SQIVND (reference sequence). CDR3: CASSSGQGRSYNEQFF. CDR3 in DNA: TGTGCCAGTAGTAGCGGACAGGGTAGGTCCTACAATGAGCAGTTCTTC.

The table lists this clone with a few counts. V usage is TRBV10-3 and J usage is TRBJ2-2, with 10 bases fitting TRBD1. Trimming removed 9 bases from V and 4 bases from J; junction bases left unmatched: 8. The CDR3 is 15 amino acids. CDR1 ENHRY and CDR2 SYGVKD come from the germline V gene. CDR3 in amino acids: CAIGRQGASTGELFF. In DNA form, the CDR3 reads TGTGCCATAGGACGACAGGGGGCAAGCACCGGGGAGCTGTTTTTT.

The chain links TRBV5-1 to TRBJ2-3; 9 nucleotides line up with TRBD2. CDR1 and CDR2 from the germline V gene are SGHRS and YFSETQ. Trimming cost V 4 bases and J 6 bases; bases outside gene matches: 9. This CDR3 contains 15 residues. CDR3 nucleotide sequence: TGCGCCAGCAGCCCCCAGCGGGAGGAGGTTGATACGCAGTATTTT. It encodes CASSPQREEVDTQYF.

The chain has TRBV6-1 and TRBJ2-5; 7 nucleotides align to TRBD1. The ends lost 10 bases at V and 5 bases at J; junction bases unmatched: 10. Germline V gives CDR1 MNHNS, CDR2 SASEGT. The CDR3 covers 13 residues. CDR3: CAIRPTGHETQYF. CDR3 nucleotide sequence: TGTGCCATACGGCCGACAGGGCACGAGACCCAGTACTTC.

The chain employs TRBV10-3 and TRBJ2-5; perhaps TRBD1 as D (5 bases). The CDR3 totals 12 residues. The V gene lost 8 bases and the J gene lost 3 bases, with 10 bases spanning the gap. CDR1 is ENHRY and CDR2 is SYGVKD in the germline V gene. The CDR3 DNA sequence: TGTGCCATCGGACATCGGGAAGAGACCCAGTACTTC. Encoded protein: CAIGHREETQYF.

This clone was counted a few times. This chain joins TRBV12-1 and TRBJ1-4; the table gives TRBD1 as D, unverified against the DNA. TRBV12-1 is reported as a pseudogene. The CDR3 spans 14 residues. The CDR3 loop is CASSFEQGREKLFF. The CDR3 DNA reads TGTGCCAGCAGCTTTGAACAGGGCAGGGAAAAACTGTTTTTT.

The rearrangement joins TRBV15 to TRBJ2-7; weak D call: TRBD1 (6 bases). CDR3 size: 14 residues. V lost 0 bases and J lost 2, with 8 bases in between. Germline loops: CDR1 LNHNV, CDR2 YYDKDF (reference sequence). The DNA for the CDR3 is TGTGCCACCAGCAGAGATAGGACAGCCTACGAGCAGTACTTC. Its protein is CATSRDRTAYEQYF.

The gene calls are TRBV18 and TRBJ1-3; 7 nucleotides align to TRBD1. This CDR3 contains 16 residues. The germline gives CDR1 KGHSH, CDR2 LQKENI. V trimming: 0 bases; J trimming: 4 bases; junction bases outside the gene matches: 6. The chain's CDR3 is CASSPPGRGSGNTIYF. The DNA for the CDR3 is TGTGCCAGCTCACCACCGGGCAGGGGGTCGGGAAACACCATATATTTT. Together with reference TRBV18 and TRBJ1-3, the CDR3 gives the full variable domain: NAGVMQNPRHLVRRRGQEARLRCSPMKGHSHVYWYRQLPEEGLKFMVYLQKENIIDESGMPKERFSAEFPKEGPSILRIQQVVRGDSAAYFCASSPPGRGSGNTIYFGEGSWLTVV.

The rearrangement links TRBV29-1 to TRBJ1-1; D ambiguous. The CDR3 is made up of 12 amino acids. V dropped 4 bases and J dropped 5 bases, with 11 bases sitting between them. Germline V gene lookup returns CDR1 SQVTM and CDR2 ANQGSEA. CDR3 sequence: CSVAGWVTEAFF. The CDR3 bases are TGCAGCGTTGCGGGGTGGGTGACTGAAGCTTTCTTT.

This clone was recorded once. CDR3 residues: CASSLGRVNTGELFF. The CDR3 bases are TGTGCCAGCAGCTTGGGCAGGGTAAACACCGGGGAGCTGTTTTTT. The rearrangement uses TRBV5-4 and TRBJ2-2; D perhaps matches TRBD1 (5 bases). V lost 0 bases to trimming and J lost 2 bases, with 8 bases between them. Germline assignment: CDR1 SGHNT and CDR2 YYREEE (reference sequence). The CDR3 sequence is 15 residues long.

In regard to this clone: Its ends do not fully match the called genes, so a read error is possible. Other DNA sequences from this sample encode an identical CDR3 as well. The V call is TRBV2, the J call TRBJ2-2; 10 nucleotides align to TRBD1. The CDR3 contains 13 residues. Germline CDR1 reads SNHLY; CDR2 reads FYNNEI. CDR3 residues: CASDRGRTGELFF. The CDR3 DNA is TGCGCCAGCGACAGGGGGCGGACCGGGGAGCTGTTTTTT.

This chain links TRBV27 with TRBJ1-3; D remains ambiguous. The length of the CDR3 is 15 residues. V lost 6 bases and J lost 2, with 14 bases in between. Looked up from germline, CDR1 is MNHEY and CDR2 is SMNVEV (reference sequence). DNA for the CDR3: TGTGCCAGCAGGCCCCGAGGGTCTGCTGGAAACACCATATATTTT. Its protein product is CASRPRGSAGNTIYF.

V and J are TRBV28 and TRBJ1-2; D remains unclear. Germline CDR1 and CDR2: MDHEN and SYDVKM. There are 11 residues in the CDR3. Deletions cut 6 bases from V and 4 bases from J, with 6 bases between. DNA for the CDR3: TGTGCCAGCAGGGCCTTCTATGGCTACACCTTC. This codes for CASRAFYGYTF.

The chain combines TRBV7-9 with TRBJ2-5, with a weak D call TRBD2 (7 bases). From germline, CDR1 is SEHNR and CDR2 FQNEAQ (reference sequence). The CDR3 has 16 residues. V lost 5 bases to trimming and J lost 3 bases, with 19 bases between them. CDR3 residues: CASSPWGGAGEETQYF. CDR3 sequence (DNA): TGTGCCAGCAGCCCCTGGGGGGGGGCAGGGGAAGAGACCCAGTACTTC.

The V call is TRBV6-1, the J call TRBJ1-5, with TRBD1 matching over 8 bases. Germline CDR1 is MNHNS and CDR2 is SASEGT. V lost 8 bases to trimming and J lost 2 bases; unmatched junction nucleotides: 8. The CDR3 has 15 residues. The CDR3 spells CASATGTGGNQPQHF. CDR3 coding DNA: TGTGCCAGCGCGACCGGGACAGGAGGCAATCAGCCCCAGCATTTT.

This clone was observed once. The chain couples TRBV28 to TRBJ1-2, with 8 nucleotides matching TRBD1. The CDR3 is made up of 15 amino acids. Germline V lookup: CDR1 MDHEN, CDR2 SYDVKM. The V segment lost 10 bases and the J segment 7 bases; nucleotides outside the gene matches: 17. The CDR3 DNA is TGTGCCACCTCTCCCTCGACAGGGGAGATAGGTGGCTACACCTTC. Its translation: CATSPSTGEIGGYTF.

This chain joins TRBV28 and TRBJ2-7; possibly TRBD1 for D (5 bases). The CDR3 contains 14 residues. V lost 3 bases and J lost 1, with 10 bases in between. The germline CDR1 and CDR2 sequences are MDHEN and SYDVKM. In DNA, the CDR3 is TGTGCCAGCAGTTTTGCCTACAGGTCCTACGAGCAGTACTTC. Protein sequence: CASSFAYRSYEQYF.

The chain is built from TRBV5-6 and TRBJ1-4; tentative D call: TRBD1 (5 bases). V lost 1 base to trimming and J lost 10 bases, with 14 bases between them. Per the germline V gene, CDR1 is SGHDT and CDR2 is YYEEEE. This CDR3 has 14 amino acids. The CDR3 DNA reads as TGTGCCAGCAGCTTGACGGTTGCTGGGGCAAAACTGTTTTTT. This encodes CASSLTVAGAKLFF.